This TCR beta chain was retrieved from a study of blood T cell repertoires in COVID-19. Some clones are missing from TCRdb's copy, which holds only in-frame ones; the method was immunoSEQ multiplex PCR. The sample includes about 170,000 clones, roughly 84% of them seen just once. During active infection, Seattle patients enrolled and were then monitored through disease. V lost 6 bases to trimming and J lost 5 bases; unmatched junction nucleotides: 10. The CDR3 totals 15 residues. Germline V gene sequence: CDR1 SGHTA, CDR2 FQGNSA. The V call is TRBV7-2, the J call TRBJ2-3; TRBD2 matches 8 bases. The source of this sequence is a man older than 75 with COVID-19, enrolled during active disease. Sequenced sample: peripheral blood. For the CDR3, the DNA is TGTGCCAGCAGGATAGCGGGGCCCAGGCGAGATACGCAGTATTTT. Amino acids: CASRIAGPRRDTQYF. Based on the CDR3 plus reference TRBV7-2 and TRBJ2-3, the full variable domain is GAGVSQSPSNKVTEKGKDVELRCDPISGHTALYWYRQSLGQGLEFLIYFQGNSAPDKSGLPSDRFSAERTGGSVSTLTIQRTQQEDSAVYLCASRIAGPRRDTQYFGPGTRLTVL.